These T cell receptor beta chains were read from a single sample in a study of shared clonotypes between healthy human individuals. Assay used: immunoSEQ multiplex PCR; TCRdb lists only in-frame clones, some missing. The profile covers about 560,000 clones, with roughly 79% appearing a single time and more than 10% taken by the ten largest. Material: PBMCs. The receptors derive from a woman in her 40s in good health. Some clones in this sample may be carry-over from other donors' samples. The CDR3 runs from the conserved cysteine through the conserved F or W. D genes are given only for firm matches. The size field is filled for only some rows; it gives once, few, many or a size class.

cdr3_aa cdr3_nt v_call clone_size j_call d_call
CASSQGWTSGNTIYF TGCGCCAGCAGCCAAGGCTGGACGTCTGGAAACACCATATATTTT TRBV4-3 once TRBJ1-3 -
CASSNRSSGETQYF TGTGCCAGCAGCAATAGGTCTAGCGGGGAGACCCAGTACTTC TRBV21-1 few TRBJ2-5 -
CASSTPDRGSTGELFF TGTGCCAGCAGTACCCCAGACAGGGGGAGCACCGGGGAGCTGTTTTTT TRBV6-6 few TRBJ2-2 TRBD1
CASSVSSGSYNEQFF TGTGCCAGCAGTGTGTCTAGCGGGAGTTACAATGAGCAGTTCTTC TRBV6-4 - TRBJ2-1 TRBD2
CASSFLAGTGELFF TGTGCCAGCAGTTTTTTGGCCGGAACCGGGGAGCTGTTTTTT TRBV27 - TRBJ2-2 -
CASSVRTLDTQYF TGCGCCAGCAGTGTTAGGACTCTGGATACGCAGTATTTT TRBV10-1 - TRBJ2-3 -
CASSFPGSTEAFF TGTGCCAGCAGCTTTCCAGGGTCCACTGAAGCTTTCTTT TRBV7-9 - TRBJ1-1 -
CASSMARGNTIYF TGTGCCAGCTCGATGGCGCGGGGAAACACCATATATTTT TRBV2 - TRBJ1-3 -
CASSPGNEKLFF TGTGCCAGCAGTCCGGGTAATGAAAAACTGTTTTTT TRBV28 few TRBJ1-4 -
CATQIGLAGYNEQFF TGTGCCACCCAGATTGGACTAGCGGGATACAATGAGCAGTTCTTC TRBV6-1 - TRBJ2-1 TRBD2
CASIAGSGNNEQFF TGTGCCAGTATAGCGGGTTCCGGCAACAATGAGCAGTTCTTC TRBV6-5 - TRBJ2-1 TRBD2
CASSPGGYEQYF TGTGCCAGCTCACCAGGGGGCTACGAGCAGTACTTC TRBV18 many TRBJ2-7 -
CASSPDTVYEQYF TGTGCCAGCAGCCCCGACACGGTTTACGAGCAGTACTTC TRBV7-9 - TRBJ2-7 -
CASSLLGGGEGYNEQFF TGTGCCAGCAGCCTCCTCGGGGGAGGGGAGGGGTACAATGAGCAGTTCTTC TRBV28 - TRBJ2-1 TRBD2
CAWSLGATNQPQHF TGTGCCTGGAGTCTAGGGGCCACTAATCAGCCCCAGCATTTT TRBV30 once TRBJ1-5 -
CASSHLRGTGELFF TGCGCCAGCAGCCACTTAAGGGGCACCGGGGAGCTGTTTTTT TRBV4-1 - TRBJ2-2 -
CASSLGGQEYNEQFF TGCGCCAGCAGCTTGGGGGGACAGGAGTACAATGAGCAGTTCTTC TRBV5-1 - TRBJ2-1 TRBD1
CASSTTGATNEKLFF TGTGCCAGTAGTACGACAGGGGCTACTAATGAAAAACTGTTTTTT TRBV19 - TRBJ1-4 TRBD1
CSVDDRGDEQYF TGCAGCGTCGACGACAGGGGCGACGAGCAGTACTTC TRBV29-1 few TRBJ2-7 TRBD1
CATGGAAGANVLTF TGTGCCACCGGAGGGGCAGCCGGGGCCAACGTCCTGACTTTC TRBV28 many TRBJ2-6 -
CASSLGLAGVGETQYF TGTGCCAGCAGCTTGGGACTAGCGGGAGTGGGGGAGACCCAGTACTTC TRBV5-4 - TRBJ2-5 TRBD2
CASSPDQTGLQETQYF TGTGCCAGCTCACCGGACCAGACAGGACTCCAAGAGACCCAGTACTTC TRBV18 - TRBJ2-5 -
CASSYGGGLGDTQYF TGTGCCAGCAGTTATGGGGGAGGTTTAGGAGATACGCAGTATTTT TRBV6-5 - TRBJ2-3 -
CATSTSGNQETQYF TGCGCCACCTCGACTAGCGGTAATCAAGAGACCCAGTACTTC TRBV5-1 few TRBJ2-5 TRBD2
CASRGRSYNEQFF TGTGCCAGCAGGGGAAGGAGTTACAATGAGCAGTTCTTC TRBV6-1 - TRBJ2-1 -
CASSSGEDKWRSAPAF TGTGCCAGCAGCTCCGGGGAAGACAAATGGCGATCAGCCCCAGCATTT TRBV7-8 - TRBJ1-5 -
CASSLYRSYSYEQYF TGTGCCAGCAGTTTATACAGGAGTTACTCCTACGAGCAGTACTTC TRBV28 - TRBJ2-7 -
CASSEPGGVNEQFF TGTGCCAGCAGTGAACCGGGGGGGGTCAATGAGCAGTTCTTC TRBV6-1 - TRBJ2-1 TRBD2
CASSPGPPEDTQYF TGTGCCAGCAGCCCGGGGCCGCCAGAAGACACCCAGTACTTC TRBV5-4 - TRBJ2-5 -
CASSFTGTGAYEQYF TGTGCCAGCAGCTTCACCGGGACAGGGGCGTACGAGCAGTACTTC TRBV7-9 - TRBJ2-7 TRBD1
CASSQDTLAGAGEQYF TGCGCCAGCAGCCAAGATACCCTAGCGGGAGCAGGGGAGCAGTACTTC TRBV4-1 - TRBJ2-7 TRBD2
CASSPGLTSGSHNEQFF TGCGCCAGCAGCCCGGGATTGACTAGCGGGAGCCACAATGAGCAGTTCTTC TRBV5-1 - TRBJ2-1 TRBD2
CASSRLGYNEQFF TGCGCCAGCAGCCGACTAGGCTACAATGAGCAGTTCTTC TRBV5-1 - TRBJ2-1 -
CASSLDPGLAGVTQYF TGTGCCAGCAGCTTAGATCCGGGACTAGCGGGAGTGACCCAGTACTTC TRBV11-2 - TRBJ2-5 TRBD2